This T cell receptor (beta chain) comes out of a study of shared clonotypes between healthy human individuals. Genomic DNA per cell subset filled all wells of several immunoSEQ plates. Assay used: immunoSEQ multiplex PCR; TCRdb lists only in-frame clones, some missing. Among roughly 1,600,000 clones listed, 98% were seen once. On this clone: Its antigen is still unknown.

Findings of the study overall: Represented genetic and exposure-history diversity was restricted by having few donors. Compared with clonotypes that all four donors shared, non-shared clonotypes had lower generation probabilities.

Germline V gene data show CDR1 as MNHNY and CDR2 as SVGAGI (reference sequence). This CDR3 comprises 15 residues. Trimming took off 4 bases at V and 1 base at J, with 10 bases between the two ends. The healthy adult donors were HIV-negative and reported no recent acute infections or vaccinations. This clonotype was obtained from a young man in good health. The V call is TRBV6-6, the J call TRBJ2-2; D possibly matches TRBD1 or TRBD2 (5 bases each). The sample consisted of naive CD4+ T cells sorted from blood. This sample's subset: CD45RA+ positively selected. CDR3 DNA: TGTGCCAGCAGTTTCACTGGGGGGAACACCGGGGAGCTGTTTTTT. It codes for CASSFTGGNTGELFF.